This record covers a single T cell receptor (beta chain). The target of this receptor is not known. No per-base quality is available; no much larger clone lies one base away. Taken from the germline V gene (reference sequence), the CDR1 and CDR2 loops are MNHNY and SVGAGI. Counted from cysteine to phenylalanine, this CDR3 has 16 amino acids. Only the CDR3 part of the read is kept: 48 bases, read in frame from the first base. The V end gives up 6 bases and the J end 3 bases, leaving 9 bases in the junction not matched to a gene. These data originate in a study of T cell responses to AZD1222 COVID-19 vaccine (dated by TCRdb to about 2021). A note on the overall study: TCR sequencing covered 233 trial participants: around 210 given two doses of AZD1222 and about 26 given two doses of MenACWY control vaccine. Enrollment into the trials was organized by age into subgroups of 18-55, 56-69 and 70-plus years, and those subgroups contained approximately 150, 30 and 60 TCR-sequenced participants, respectively.

The time point tag for this specimen amounts to: about 28 days (+/-7) after the second vaccine dose. AZD1222 recipients with second doses at about 4 weeks or about 12 weeks were pooled, because spike-specific TCR depth and breadth did not differ between schedules. The vaccinee samples were drawn from two UK trials, COV001 and COV002, one of which was a single-blind randomized controlled phase 2/3 trial testing AZD1222 (ChAdOx1 nCoV-19) in healthy adults. For TCRbeta chain sequencing, PBMC samples were collected from trial participants at day 0 and at day 28 after the second dose. What the authors observed across the whole study: In the small 56-69-year group, the increase in depth fell short of significance, most likely because of low power. Spike-specific TCR breadth and depth rose significantly after two AZD1222 doses compared with day 0 and with MenACWY recipients. Nearly half of unique spike-specific TCRs reportedly recognized epitopes outside regions mutated in the B.1.351 and B.1.1.7 variants. Participants were mostly white British and included more females than males, and it was suggested by the authors that clonal diversity may have been underestimated. Vaccine-associated CD4 TCRs spanned the whole spike protein, with dominant responses in regions 160-218 and 743-854. No day 14 peak-response samples were available, so repertoires were characterized only after the peak T cell response. Conclusions about previously exposed vaccinees were limited because only five to seven AZD1222 recipients were SARS-CoV-2 seropositive at baseline.

The CDR3 regions of human TCRbeta chains were analyzed by immunosequencing. As for the original processing: Repertoire TCRs were checked for matches against a reference library of SARS-CoV-2-specific TCRs that had been generated using the MIRA antigen-specificity platform. Breadth meant the fraction of unique TCRs that were SARS-CoV-2-associated, whereas depth meant the fraction of total T cells that were SARS-CoV-2-associated. Each spike-specific TCR was assigned to its reactive spike region and to a CD4 or CD8 class using the MIRA data. Log10-transformed breadth and depth values were compared by one-way ANOVA with Sidak's multiple comparisons tests. Imported from immuneACCESS, the table was reduced by TCRdb to in-frame sequences with V and J called. These copies leave out some clones; in studies compared against another copy, an unresolved V gene accounts for under half, and the cause of the remainder is not known. V and J calls and clone size come straight from that table; D and trimming were deduced from the DNA. A total of 100,000 to 150,000 clones appear in this sample, about 90% of them only once. The ten most abundant clones make up approximately 2% of the sample.

This receptor chain uses TRBV6-6 and TRBJ2-2, with 8 bases matching TRBD1. Sequenced material: peripheral blood, taken 28 days after the second AZD1222 dose. This receptor was identified in an adult who received the AZD1222 COVID-19 vaccine. The CDR3 protein sequence reads: CASRPGQGWDTGELFF. Read as DNA, the sequence is TGTGCCAGCAGACCCGGACAGGGTTGGGACACCGGGGAGCTGTTTTTT.